The 18 T cell receptor beta chains in this list originate from one sample, sequenced in a study of blood T cells in healthy people across ages. Together with a sample-barcoded 5' primer, a J-beta primer mix was included in a second PCR lasting about 7 to 12 cycles. TCRdb recomputed calls from the 5' RACE reads with MiXCR, one row per CDR3 protein. The sample contains over 1,500,000 distinct CDR3 sequences, around half of which appear only once. Sequenced sample: blood. These TCRs come from a woman aged 40 to 50 in good health.

In this sample, this clonotype turned up a few times. V usage is TRBV9 and J usage is TRBJ1-2; tentatively, D is TRBD1 (6 bases). The CDR3 has 15 residues. V lost 1 base and J 5 bases, leaving 15 bases between the germline ends. Germline V gene sequence: CDR1 SGDLS, CDR2 YYNGEE. Here the CDR3 DNA reads TGTGCCAGCAGCGTAACTTCGGGGGCAGGTTATGGCTACACCTTC. Translation gives CASSVTSGAGYGYTF.

This rearrangement joins TRBV21-1 to TRBJ2-3; the table gives TRBD2 as D, unverified against the DNA. TRBV21-1 is reported as a pseudogene. This CDR3 region has 12 residues. The CDR3 nucleotides read TGTGCCAGCACCGGCCCCACAGATACGCAGTATTTT. Its protein product is CASTGPTDTQYF.

The V gene is TRBV29-1, the J gene TRBJ2-7; D uncertain. CDR3 length: 13 residues. Trimming removed 5 bases from V and 7 bases from J, with 18 bases in between. CDR1 SQVTM and CDR2 ANQGSEA come from the germline V gene. In DNA form, the CDR3 reads TGCAGCGTTCTACTTTCGGTCTACAATGAGCAGTACTTC. Protein: CSVLLSVYNEQYF.

In its sample, this clonotype was seen once. The rearrangement uses TRBV20-1 and TRBJ2-1, with D unresolved. The assigned J gene may be wrong: the sequence end matches TRBJ2-7 better. The CDR3 consists of 14 residues. CDR1 DFQATT and CDR2 SNEGSKA come from the germline V gene (reference sequence). The CDR3 DNA sequence: TGCAGTGCTAGATATATCGACACCTACAATGAGCAGTACTTC. Amino acids: CSARYIDTYNEQYF.

J is TRBJ1-5 and V is TRBV20-1; TRBD1 agrees at 9 bases. This CDR3 is built from 16 residues. Germline CDR1 DFQATT, CDR2 SNEGSKA (reference sequence). The junction had 12 bases not matched to a gene; V was cut back by 6 bases and J by 3 bases. The CDR3 DNA sequence: TGCAGTGCGCCGGAGGGGACAGGGAGTTCCAATCAGCCCCAGCATTTT. It specifies CSAPEGTGSSNQPQHF.

The chain joins TRBV28 to TRBJ2-1; tentative D call: TRBD2 (6 bases). Germline-derived CDR1 and CDR2 are MDHEN and SYDVKM. This CDR3 contains 14 residues. V gave up 8 bases and J gave up 3 bases, with 14 bases separating them. The CDR3 bases are TGTGCCAGCCTCGGGGGAGCTTACTACAATGAGCAGTTCTTC. Encoded protein: CASLGGAYYNEQFF.

This clonotype showed up just once. This sequence may be a read error, since a much larger clone differs from it by one base. The CDR3 DNA reads as TGTGCCAGCAGTGACTCGGGGGGTAACTATGGCTACACCTTC. It codes for CASSDSGGNYGYTF. The chain links TRBV6-6 to TRBJ1-2; D is perhaps TRBD1 (5 bases). The germline CDR1 and CDR2 sequences are MNHNY and SVGAGI (reference sequence). There are 14 residues in the CDR3.

CDR3 sequence reads: CASSGASLYEQYF. As DNA, the CDR3 is TGTGCCAGCAGTGGCGCGAGTCTTTACGAGCAGTACTTC. The gene calls are TRBV6-1 and TRBJ2-5, with D hard to call. The DNA end lines up better with TRBJ2-7; the J call may be wrong. Per the germline V gene, CDR1 is MNHNS and CDR2 is SASEGT. CDR3 length equals 13 residues.

The chain's CDR3 is CRGYGANVLTF. CDR3 bases: TGCAGGGGGTATGGGGCCAACGTCCTGACTTTC. This rearrangement joins TRBV20-1 to TRBJ2-6; no definite D call. Germline CDR1 is DFQATT and CDR2 is SNEGSKA (reference sequence). This CDR3 is 11 amino acids long.

The J gene is TRBJ2-7, the V gene TRBV5-5, with D unclear. Germline V CDR1 and CDR2: SGHKS, YYEKEE (reference sequence). The CDR3 loop spans 16 amino acids. Trimming removed 4 bases from V and 0 bases from J, with 17 bases in between. The chain's CDR3 is CASSLMRQTSSYEQYF. CDR3 in DNA: TGTGCCAGCAGCCTAATGAGACAAACGAGCTCCTACGAGCAGTACTTC.

The V and J genes are TRBV27 and TRBJ1-2, with 8 positions matching TRBD1. This CDR3 is 16 amino acids long. V dropped 4 bases and J dropped 2; count of bases not matched to a gene: 9. The germline CDR1 and CDR2 sequences are MNHEY and SMNVEV (reference sequence). CDR3 in amino acids: CASSSQMQGANYGYTF. DNA for the CDR3: TGTGCCAGCAGTTCCCAAATGCAGGGGGCAAACTATGGCTACACCTTC.

With regard to this clonotype: Its ends do not fully match the called genes, so a read error is possible. V is TRBV28 and J is TRBJ2-5; maybe TRBD2 (6 bases). Germline CDR1 reads MDHEN; CDR2 reads SYDVKM. The CDR3 extends over 18 amino acids. CDR3 nucleotides: TGTGTCAGCAGTGGCAGGGCGGAGGGTAATATAATTCAAGAGACCCAGTACTTC. Encoded protein: CVSSGRAEGNIIQETQYF.

The CDR3 DNA reads as TGTGCCAGCAGAGGACTTAACAATGAGCAGTACTTC. Its protein is CASRGLNNEQYF. The chain is built from TRBV5-6 and TRBJ2-5; D is perhaps TRBD2 (5 bases). Germline CDR1 and CDR2: SGHDT and YYEEEE. The CDR3 consists of 12 residues. Trimming took off 5 bases at V and 11 bases at J, with 16 bases between the two ends.

The CDR3 spells CASSQATGISNQPQHF. The CDR3 region has the DNA TGTGCCAGCAGCCAAGCTACAGGGATAAGCAATCAGCCCCAGCATTTT. The genes are TRBV16 and TRBJ1-5; perhaps TRBD1 as D (6 bases). Germline V CDR1 and CDR2: KGHSY, FQNENV. Trimming pared 2 bases from V and 1 base from J, leaving 12 bases between. The CDR3 length is 16 residues.

This clonotype showed up just a few times. The chain couples TRBV20-1 to TRBJ1-2; D gene unclear. Trimming removed 5 bases from V and 8 bases from J, with 9 bases in between. This CDR3 region has 10 residues. Germline-derived CDR1 and CDR2 are DFQATT and SNEGSKA (reference sequence). CDR3 sequence (DNA): TGCAGTGCTCCGAAGGGAGGCTACACCTTC. It translates to CSAPKGGYTF.

The V gene is TRBV24-1, the J gene TRBJ2-3; D perhaps matches TRBD2 (5 bases). The V gene's germline CDR1 is KGHDR and CDR2 SFDVKD. The V end was cut by 0 bases, the J end by 0 bases, with 18 bases between. The CDR3 is made up of 19 amino acids. The CDR3 sequence is CATSDLKGRSGISTDTQYF. The CDR3 DNA reads TGTGCCACCAGTGATTTGAAAGGGCGAAGCGGTATTAGCACAGATACGCAGTATTTT.

This clonotype was found a few times. J is TRBJ2-5 and V is TRBV2, with D perhaps TRBD1 (6 bases). CDR1 and CDR2 (germline): SNHLY, FYNNEI. The CDR3 sequence is 14 residues long. The V gene lost 3 bases and the J gene lost 2 bases, with 10 bases spanning the gap. The CDR3 protein is CASSDPDSQETQYF. The CDR3 coding sequence is TGTGCCAGCAGTGACCCGGACAGTCAAGAGACCCAGTACTTC.

This clonotype was found many times. The V call is TRBV29-1, the J call TRBJ2-3; no clear D gene. This CDR3 is 14 amino acids long. The germline CDR1 and CDR2 sequences are SQVTM and ANQGSEA. V lost 6 bases, J lost 3 bases, and 16 bases lay in between. For the CDR3, the DNA is TGCAGCGTGGAACCGATGAGTAGGACAGATACGCAGTATTTT. Encoded protein: CSVEPMSRTDTQYF.